A single sample is the source of the 29 T cell receptor beta chains below, sequenced in a study of blood T cells in healthy people across ages. A second PCR, run for about 6 to 11 cycles, used a sample-barcoded 5' primer plus a J-beta primer mix. TCRdb reprocessed the 5' RACE reads via MiXCR and lists one record per CDR3 protein. The top ten clones hold over 3.5% of a sample with roughly 1.5 million distinct CDR3 sequences, less than 45% of them seen once. The sequenced material came from blood. The source of these receptors is a young woman in good health.

V gene TRBV7-2 combines with J gene TRBJ1-2, with no clear D. In germline, CDR1 is SGHTA, CDR2 FQGNSA. This CDR3 contains 14 residues. With 1 base removed from V and 8 bases from J, the gap between germline ends came to 14 bases. The CDR3 region is CASSLDLHPSGYTF. In DNA, the CDR3 is TGTGCCAGCAGCTTAGATTTACACCCTTCGGGCTACACCTTC. Using reference TRBV7-2 and TRBJ1-2 for the parts outside the CDR3, the full variable domain is GAGVSQSPSNKVTEKGKDVELRCDPISGHTALYWYRQSLGQGLEFLIYFQGNSAPDKSGLPSDRFSAERTGGSVSTLTIQRTQQEDSAVYLCASSLDLHPSGYTFGSGTRLTVV.

Concerning this clonotype: An end of the junction differs from the germline gene, which may be a read error. The rearrangement uses TRBV4-3 and TRBJ1-2, with a weak D call TRBD1 (5 bases). This CDR3 is built from 15 residues. Germline V gene lookup returns CDR1 LGHNA and CDR2 YSLEER. CDR3 amino acids: CTSSQDMGLIYGYTF. The CDR3 DNA sequence: TGCACCAGCAGCCAAGATATGGGACTAATCTATGGCTACACCTTC.

With regard to this clonotype: A read error may produce the germline difference seen at one junction end. This chain connects TRBV12-3 or TRBV12-4 to TRBJ2-3, with D unclear. The CDR3 contains 15 residues. DNA for the CDR3: TGTGCCAGCAGTTTAGAGGGCTTACCCCCAGATACGGAGTATTTT. Its translation: CASSLEGLPPDTEYF.

This CDR3 is CSASPFNGEQFF. CDR3 bases: TGCAGTGCTAGTCCCTTTAATGGTGAGCAGTTCTTC. This chain links TRBV20-1 with TRBJ2-1; no definite D call. The length of the CDR3 is 12 residues. Deletions cut 3 bases from V and 9 bases from J, with 12 bases between. The germline CDR1 and CDR2 sequences are DFQATT and SNEGSKA (reference sequence).

This sequence joins TRBV6-5 and TRBJ1-1; D may be TRBD1 (5 bases). CDR1 and CDR2 from the germline V gene are MNHEY and SVGAGI. V lost 6 bases and J 0 bases, leaving 20 bases between the germline ends. The CDR3 length is 17 residues. The CDR3 spells CASSHSFGHYMNTEAFF. The CDR3 DNA is TGTGCCAGCAGCCACTCTTTTGGACATTACATGAACACTGAAGCTTTCTTT.

This rearrangement joins TRBV27 to TRBJ1-2; no clear D gene. V was pared by 2 bases and J by 0 bases, with 10 bases between. Germline V gene lookup returns CDR1 MNHEY and CDR2 SMNVEV (reference sequence). The CDR3 extends over 15 amino acids. The CDR3 reads CASSLGGTANYGYTF. The CDR3 nucleotides read TGTGCCAGCAGTTTAGGCGGAACAGCTAACTATGGCTACACCTTC.

CDR3 protein: CASSLLRGVGYNEQFF. The CDR3 nucleotides are TGTGCCAGCAGTTTATTGCGGGGAGTAGGTTACAATGAGCAGTTCTTC. This chain connects TRBV27 to TRBJ2-1, with a weak D call TRBD2 (6 bases). Germline V gene lookup returns CDR1 MNHEY and CDR2 SMNVEV (reference sequence). The CDR3 has 16 amino acids. V lost 1 base to trimming and J lost 4 bases, with 14 bases between them.

This chain uses TRBV6-4 with TRBJ2-1; 8 bases align to TRBD2. The germline gives CDR1 MRHNA, CDR2 SNTAGT. The V and J ends lost 3 bases and 11 bases, in that order; junction bases with no gene match: 12. The CDR3 runs 15 residues. The CDR3 sequence is CASSEGTSGLPKQFF. The CDR3 nucleotides read TGTGCCAGCAGTGAAGGTACTAGCGGCTTGCCAAAGCAGTTCTTC.

This clonotype was observed a few times. The gene calls are TRBV7-9 and TRBJ1-2, with D possibly TRBD1 on 6 matching bases. V was clipped by 7 bases and J by 8 bases, with 26 bases between them. This CDR3 comprises 16 residues. Germline values: CDR1 SEHNR, CDR2 FQNEAQ (reference sequence). CDR3 DNA sequence: TGTGCCAGCACCGGTAGGAGTGGACAGCGGGTATACGGCTACACCTTC. This translates into CASTGRSGQRVYGYTF.

This sequence joins TRBV7-2 and TRBJ1-2; 7 positions match TRBD1. Germline V gene sequence: CDR1 SGHTA, CDR2 FQGNSA. The V and J ends lost 5 bases and 6 bases, in that order; junction bases with no gene match: 12. The CDR3 is 15 amino acids. The CDR3 DNA sequence: TGTGCCAGCAGCCCCCGGGTAGGGGGCTACGATGGCTACACCTTC. Translating gives CASSPRVGGYDGYTF. Using reference TRBV7-2 and TRBJ1-2 for the parts outside the CDR3, the full variable domain is GAGVSQSPSNKVTEKGKDVELRCDPISGHTALYWYRQSLGQGLEFLIYFQGNSAPDKSGLPSDRFSAERTGGSVSTLTIQRTQQEDSAVYLCASSPRVGGYDGYTFGSGTRLTVV.

This clonotype was found a few times. The chain is built from TRBV20-1 and TRBJ2-7, with 11 bases identical to TRBD2. With V trimmed by 3 bases and J by 6 bases, 10 bases remained unmatched. The germline CDR1 and CDR2 sequences are DFQATT and SNEGSKA (reference sequence). The CDR3 sequence is 15 residues long. The CDR3 nucleotides read TGCAGTGCTAGTTCTACTAGCGGGAGTCTCGGCGAGCAGTACTTC. Translating it yields CSASSTSGSLGEQYF.

Remarks on this clonotype: The junction shows a germline mismatch at one end, possibly a read error. V is TRBV5-1 and J is TRBJ2-3, with TRBD2 identical over 7 bases. This CDR3 has 17 residues. Germline CDR1 reads SGHRS; CDR2 reads YFSETQ. The CDR3 spells CASSFSPSGSSTATQYF. In nucleotides, the CDR3 is TGCGCCAGCAGCTTTAGCCCTAGCGGTTCTAGCACAGCTACGCAGTATTTT. Supplemented by reference TRBV5-1 and TRBJ2-3, the full variable domain reads KAGVTQTPRYLIKTRGQQVTLSCSPISGHRSVSWYQQTPGQGLQFLFEYFSETQRNKGNFPGRFSGRQFSNSRSEMNVSTLELGDSALYLCASSFSPSGSSTATQYFGPGTRLTVL.

The CDR3 region is CASSQGRLAGDGQFF. CDR3 nucleotide sequence: TGTGCCAGCAGCCAGGGGAGACTAGCGGGAGATGGGCAGTTCTTC. The chain couples TRBV4-2 to TRBJ2-1, with 12 bases lining up with TRBD2. The CDR3 spans 15 residues. Germline CDR1 is LGHNA and CDR2 is YNFKEQ. Trimming cost V 3 bases and J 12 bases; bases outside gene matches: 9.

Comments on this clonotype: This clone may be a read error of a much larger clone one base away. V usage is TRBV5-1 and J usage is TRBJ2-1, with 7 bases fitting TRBD1. Germline CDR1 reads SGHRS; CDR2 reads YFSETQ. V gave up 0 bases and J gave up 8 bases; unmatched junction bases: 14. The CDR3 covers 17 residues. The CDR3 loop reads CASSLGSRGRYRDEQFF. The CDR3 DNA is TGCGCCAGCAGCTTGGGGTCGAGGGGGCGATATCGGGATGAGCAGTTCTTC.

Concerning this clonotype itself: A junction boundary mismatches the germline segment, possibly from a read error. The chain couples TRBV2 to TRBJ1-1; D perhaps matches TRBD1 (6 bases). Germline CDR1 SNHLY, CDR2 FYNNEI. The CDR3 totals 13 residues. In DNA, the CDR3 is TGTGCCTGCAGGTACAGGGAGAGAGGTGAAGCTTTCTTT. It is translated as CACRYRERGEAFF.

This clonotype was found a few times. V and J are TRBV29-1 and TRBJ1-4; TRBD1 is a possible D gene (6 bases). The CDR3 sequence is 13 residues long. Trimming stripped 6 bases from V and 7 bases from J, with 15 bases between. In germline, CDR1 is SQVTM, CDR2 ANQGSEA. The CDR3 spells CSVAAQGSEKLFF. The CDR3 DNA sequence: TGCAGCGTCGCCGCACAGGGTTCTGAAAAACTGTTTTTT. Full variable domain (outside the CDR3, taken from reference TRBV29-1 and TRBJ1-4): SAVISQKPSRDICQRGTSLTIQCQVDSQVTMMFWYRQQPGQSLTLIATANQGSEATYESGFVIDKFPISRPNLTFSTLTVSNMSPEDSSIYLCSVAAQGSEKLFFGSGTQLSVL.

This chain connects TRBV6-2 or TRBV6-3 to TRBJ1-5; D remains unclear. Trimming pared 6 bases from V and 3 bases from J, leaving 12 bases between. Per the germline V gene, CDR1 is MNHEY and CDR2 is SVGEGT. The CDR3 sequence is 14 residues long. The CDR3, as DNA: TGTGCCAGCAGCTCCCAGCTAATCAATCAGCCCCAGCATTTT. It yields the protein CASSSQLINQPQHF.

Comments on this clonotype: One end of the junction varies from germline; a read error may be responsible. The chain has TRBV4-3 and TRBJ2-7, with D possibly being TRBD2 (6 bases). Germline CDR1 and CDR2: LGHNA and YSLEER. The CDR3 length is 16 residues. The CDR3 sequence: CASSRLRDSSSSEQYF. In nucleotides, the CDR3 is TGCGCCAGCAGCCGGCTCCGGGACTCGTCCTCCTCCGAGCAGTACTTC.

The chain has TRBV6-5 and TRBJ2-5; D might be TRBD1 (6 bases). The V gene lost 2 bases and the J gene lost 11 bases, with 15 bases spanning the gap. There are 13 residues in the CDR3. CDR1 and CDR2 (germline): MNHEY, SVGAGI. The CDR3 region has the DNA TGTGCCAGCAGTTACACGCAGGGGTATGAGCAGTACTTC. It specifies CASSYTQGYEQYF.

The chain employs TRBV12-3 or TRBV12-4 and TRBJ2-4, with D perhaps matching TRBD1 (6 bases). This CDR3 is built from 15 residues. The V and J ends lost 6 bases and 1 base respectively, with 13 bases between them. The DNA of the CDR3 is TGTGCCAGCAGGAAACAGGGATCGGCCAAAAACATTCAGTACTTC. Translation: CASRKQGSAKNIQYF.

The CDR3 loop reads CASSDGGYQAFF. In DNA form, the CDR3 reads TGTGCCAGCAGTGATGGCGGATACCAAGCTTTCTTT. The chain carries TRBV2 and TRBJ1-1; D gene unclear. CDR3 length: 12 residues. Trimming removed 3 bases from V and 9 bases from J, with 11 bases in between. The germline V gene has CDR1 SNHLY and CDR2 FYNNEI.

CDR3 amino acids: CASSWGQGRTEAFF. Here the CDR3 DNA reads TGTGCCAGCAGCTGGGGACAGGGAAGGACTGAAGCTTTCTTT. The chain couples TRBV5-5 to TRBJ1-1; 9 bases map to TRBD1. This CDR3 contains 14 residues. V lost 3 bases, J lost 5 bases, and 5 bases stayed unmatched. Germline V CDR1 and CDR2: SGHKS, YYEKEE (reference sequence).

In this sample, this clonotype turned up a few times. J is TRBJ2-7 and V is TRBV9, with no clear D. Trimming cost V 0 bases and J 3 bases, with 10 bases left between them. There are 14 residues in the CDR3. Germline CDR1 reads SGDLS; CDR2 reads YYNGEE. The CDR3 region is CASSVDGDLYEQYF. CDR3 nucleotides: TGTGCCAGCAGCGTAGACGGAGACCTCTACGAGCAGTACTTC.

The CDR3 protein is CSAREASGGLADTQYF. CDR3 DNA: TGCAGTGCTAGAGAGGCTAGCGGGGGGTTGGCAGATACGCAGTATTTT. The V and J genes are TRBV20-1 and TRBJ2-3; 11 positions agree with TRBD2. The CDR3 loop spans 16 amino acids. The germline V gene encodes CDR1 DFQATT and CDR2 SNEGSKA (reference sequence). Germline trimming cut 0 bases from V and 4 bases from J; bases unmatched to any gene: 6.

This clonotype was picked up a small number of times. The rearrangement uses TRBV7-9 and TRBJ1-4, with D unresolved. The CDR3 totals 14 residues. V was trimmed by 5 bases and J by 4 bases, leaving 11 bases between them. Looked up from germline, CDR1 is SEHNR and CDR2 is FQNEAQ (reference sequence). The chain's CDR3 is CASSPNRINEKLFF. CDR3 DNA sequence: TGTGCCAGCAGCCCTAACAGAATTAATGAAAAACTGTTTTTT.

The chain links TRBV6-5 to TRBJ2-1, with TRBD2 matching 12 bases. Germline lookup yields CDR1 MNHEY and CDR2 SVGAGI. The CDR3 consists of 16 residues. Germline trimming cut 1 base from V and 4 bases from J; bases unmatched to any gene: 2. CDR3 sequence reads: CASSYWTSGTYNEQFF. In nucleotides, the CDR3 is TGTGCCAGCAGTTACTGGACTAGCGGGACATACAATGAGCAGTTCTTC.

This clonotype appeared a few times. The chain joins TRBV7-2 to TRBJ1-5, with D possibly being TRBD1 (5 bases). Trimming took off 4 bases at V and 7 bases at J, with 17 bases between the two ends. The CDR3 has 15 residues. Germline CDR1 SGHTA, CDR2 FQGNSA. Written as DNA, the CDR3 is TGTGCCAGCAGCTCATTTCAGGGCCGGAGCCAGCCCCAGCATTTT. Protein sequence: CASSSFQGRSQPQHF.

This clonotype was recorded many times. J is TRBJ1-2 and V is TRBV15; D possibly corresponds to TRBD1 (5 bases). Germline V gives CDR1 LNHNV, CDR2 YYDKDF (reference sequence). The CDR3 is 12 residues long. V was cut by 5 bases and J by 6 bases, with 10 bases left in between. The CDR3 sequence: CATSSLRDGYTF. The CDR3 DNA sequence: TGTGCCACCAGCTCTCTCAGGGATGGCTACACCTTC.

This chain connects TRBV6-6 to TRBJ2-1, with a weak D call TRBD1 (5 bases). This CDR3 is 13 amino acids long. The V gene lost 7 bases and the J gene lost 2 bases, with 9 bases spanning the gap. The germline CDR1 and CDR2 sequences are MNHNY and SVGAGI (reference sequence). The CDR3 nucleotides are TGTGCCAGCAATGGGGCAGCCTACAATGAGCAGTTCTTC. Its translation: CASNGAAYNEQFF.